This T cell receptor beta chain was recovered during a study of control samples from healthy donors and cancer patients. CDR1 is SGDLS and CDR2 is YYNGEE in the germline V gene. V lost 3 bases to trimming and J lost 4 bases, with 16 bases between them. CDR3 length: 15 residues. Measured with immunoSEQ multiplex PCR; TCRdb has only the in-frame clones, and not every one. The table has roughly 120,000 clones, around 90% seen once; the top ten hold 2% to 2.5%. This TCR derives from a woman between 65 and 79 years old in good health. The chain carries TRBV9 and TRBJ1-2, with TRBD1 as a possible D gene (6 bases). Input material: blood. The chain's CDR3 is CASSAGTILSYGYTF. The CDR3 DNA reads as TGTGCCAGCAGCGCCGGGACAATCTTGAGCTATGGCTACACCTTC.